The clone carrying this TCR beta chain was recorded only once. Its antigen is unknown. This specimen belongs to a study of blood T cells in healthy people across ages. Study-wide findings and caveats: There were more naive CD4+ cells and higher diversity in long-lived donors than in aged donors.

The CDR3 extends over 13 amino acids. Germline lookup yields CDR1 DFQATT and CDR2 SNEGSKA (reference sequence). V was trimmed by 1 base and J by 3 bases, leaving 9 bases between them. Combining a sample-barcoded 5' primer with a J-beta primer mix, a second PCR ran for roughly 7 to 12 cycles. One entry per CDR3 protein results from TCRdb running MiXCR on the 5' RACE reads. The table records some 920,000 distinct CDR3 sequences, roughly 51% of them present only once. The receptor comes from a woman aged 55 to 70 in good health. The chain links TRBV20-1 to TRBJ1-2; D may be TRBD1 (5 bases). Sequencing used blood. The CDR3 reads CSARVGGYYGYTF. CDR3 DNA: TGCAGTGCTAGAGTCGGGGGGTACTATGGCTACACCTTC.